The T cell receptor beta chain described here comes from a study of shared clonotypes between healthy human individuals. The CDR3 runs 15 residues. Trimming shortened V by 3 bases and J by 4 bases, and 14 bases separated the two germline ends. Germline-derived CDR1 and CDR2 are MDHEN and SYDVKM. Profiling relied on immunoSEQ multiplex PCR, and the TCRdb table lists in-frame clones only, not all of them. The sample has fewer than 1.8 million clones, just under 99% seen once. The origin of this receptor is a man aged 30 to 39 in good health. Sequences were obtained from naive CD4+ T cells sorted from blood. Subset here: CD45RA+ positively selected. The gene calls are TRBV28 and TRBJ2-3; no reliable D call. The DNA of the CDR3 is TGTGCCAGCAGTTTTCTGCGTATGCGACCAGATACGCAGTATTTT. Translation: CASSFLRMRPDTQYF.